This T cell receptor (beta chain) derives from a study of blood T cell repertoires in COVID-19. Study in general: The samples span acute and convalescent COVID-19 from the United States, Italy and Spain. T cells, B-cell-depleted T cells, or PBMCs provided the cDNA or gDNA that served as material.

V was shortened by 7 bases and J by 3 bases, with 21 bases between the two germline ends. In germline, CDR1 is LNHDA, CDR2 SQIVND (reference sequence). CDR3 length equals 16 residues. Assignments of participants to cohorts depended upon their own reported clinical history. Methods used by the authors: Scientists estimated how many nucleated cells there were by amplifying reference gene primers. Here immunoSEQ multiplex PCR was the method, and the copy in TCRdb shows in-frame clones only, minus some. V, J and clone size were drawn from that table, and D and trimming were deduced from the DNA. This table has around 300,000 clones, 90% appearing once.

The chain joins TRBV19 to TRBJ1-1, with a tentative D call TRBD1 (6 bases). The clonotype originates from a woman aged 18 to 35 with acute COVID-19. Sequencing used PBMCs or T cells enriched from blood (not recorded which). CDR3 nucleotide sequence: TGTGCCAGTATGGCGGCAGGGGCTTTGTGGGACACTGAAGCTTTCTTT. It is translated as CASMAAGALWDTEAFF. Full variable domain (outside the CDR3, taken from reference TRBV19 and TRBJ1-1): DGGITQSPKYLFRKEGQNVTLSCEQNLNHDAMYWYRQDPGQGLRLIYYSQIVNDFQKGDIAEGYSVSREKKESFPLTVTSAQKNPTAFYLCASMAAGALWDTEAFFGQGTRLTVV.